This T cell receptor (beta chain) was sequenced during a study of blood T cell repertoires in COVID-19. Study in general: Material from acute and convalescent COVID-19 was sourced from the United States, Italy and Spain. In each case, the material was cDNA or gDNA derived from T cells, B-cell-depleted T cells, or PBMCs.

Germline V lookup: CDR1 SGHRS, CDR2 YFSETQ. Unmatched junction bases numbered 4, after V lost 0 bases and J lost 1 base. This CDR3 has 16 amino acids. Seattle-derived patients entered the study during active infection and were followed longitudinally. Authors' methods: Reference gene primer amplification in the assay estimated nucleated cell counts. The method was immunoSEQ multiplex PCR; TCRdb's version includes in-frame clones alone and lacks a portion of them. For V, J and clone size, that table is used; D and trimming come from the DNA. Among around 370,000 clones, 80% to 90% were seen once, and the ten largest hold about 6%.

The origin of this receptor is a woman between 50 and 59 years old with COVID-19, enrolled during active disease. The chain has TRBV5-1 and TRBJ1-5, with 7 bases matching TRBD1. Input material: peripheral blood. The CDR3: CASSLGGQASNQPQHF. CDR3 in DNA: TGCGCCAGCAGCTTGGGAGGACAGGCGAGCAATCAGCCCCAGCATTTT.